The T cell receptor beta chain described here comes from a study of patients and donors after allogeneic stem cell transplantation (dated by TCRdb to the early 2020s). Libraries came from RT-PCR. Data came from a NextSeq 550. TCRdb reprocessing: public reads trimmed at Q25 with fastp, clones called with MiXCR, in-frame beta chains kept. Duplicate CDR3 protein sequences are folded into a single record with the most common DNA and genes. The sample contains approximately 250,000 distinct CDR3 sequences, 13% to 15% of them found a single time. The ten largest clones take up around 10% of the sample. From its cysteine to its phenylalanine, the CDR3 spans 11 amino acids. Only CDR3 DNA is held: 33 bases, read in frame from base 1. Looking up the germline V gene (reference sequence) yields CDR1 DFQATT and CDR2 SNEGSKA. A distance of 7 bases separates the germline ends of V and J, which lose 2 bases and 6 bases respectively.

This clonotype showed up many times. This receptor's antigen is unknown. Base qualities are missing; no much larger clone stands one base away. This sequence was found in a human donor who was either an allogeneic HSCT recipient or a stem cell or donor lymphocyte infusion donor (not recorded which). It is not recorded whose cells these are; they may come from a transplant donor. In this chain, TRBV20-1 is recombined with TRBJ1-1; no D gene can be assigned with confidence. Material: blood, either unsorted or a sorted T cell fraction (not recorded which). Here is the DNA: TGCAGTGCTAGAACCCCATCTGAAGCTTTCTTT. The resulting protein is CSARTPSEAFF.